This T cell receptor beta chain is from a study of vaccination effects on CD4 cells after COVID-19. Study-wide background: Participants got two doses of BNT162b2 or mRNA-1273 vaccine. Study-level results: Both infection-induced and vaccine-induced clones contracted markedly at late post-vaccination timepoints.

ViraFEST expansion of antigen-specific CD4+ T cells with viral peptide pools preceded sequencing. The culture ran for approximately 10 days, and then CD4+ T cells were isolated. According to the study, vaccine recipients showed no prior SARS-CoV-2 infection and negative nucleocapsid antibodies. The assay was immunoSEQ multiplex PCR, and TCRdb's table has in-frame clones only and misses some. The sample carries 20,000 to 30,000 clones, 70% to 75% recorded once. About this clone: What it binds is unknown.

The receptor was isolated from a human donor who received a COVID-19 vaccine. Sequencing used CD4+ T cells from PBMCs cultured with SARS-CoV-2 spike peptides, obtained before COVID-19 vaccination.

The CDR3 sequence is CASSLSLMETQYF. CDR3 bases: TGCGCCAGCAGCTTGTCTCTTATGGAGACCCAGTACTTC. The rearrangement links TRBV5-1 to TRBJ2-5; no clear D. This CDR3 is built from 13 residues. The germline V and J ends were trimmed by 1 base and 5 bases, with 9 bases remaining between them. Germline V lookup: CDR1 SGHRS, CDR2 YFSETQ.